This T cell receptor beta chain was found in a study of shared clonotypes between healthy human individuals. Libraries were prepared by immunoSEQ multiplex PCR; TCRdb keeps only in-frame clonotypes and omits some of them. The sample carries 1.4 million to 1.5 million clones, approximately 97% recorded once. CDR3 length equals 15 residues. Germline V gives CDR1 KGHSH, CDR2 LQKENI. The J segment lost 1 base and the V segment lost 5 bases, leaving 4 bases of the junction unmatched. The sequence came from a man aged 25 to 40 in good health. This chain links TRBV18 with TRBJ2-1; 8 bases line up with TRBD1. The sequenced material came from naive CD4+ T cells sorted from blood. Subset defined: CD45RA+ positively selected. The CDR3 spells CASSVDRGSYNEQFF. The DNA for the CDR3 is TGTGCCAGCTCAGTCGACAGGGGATCCTACAATGAGCAGTTCTTC.